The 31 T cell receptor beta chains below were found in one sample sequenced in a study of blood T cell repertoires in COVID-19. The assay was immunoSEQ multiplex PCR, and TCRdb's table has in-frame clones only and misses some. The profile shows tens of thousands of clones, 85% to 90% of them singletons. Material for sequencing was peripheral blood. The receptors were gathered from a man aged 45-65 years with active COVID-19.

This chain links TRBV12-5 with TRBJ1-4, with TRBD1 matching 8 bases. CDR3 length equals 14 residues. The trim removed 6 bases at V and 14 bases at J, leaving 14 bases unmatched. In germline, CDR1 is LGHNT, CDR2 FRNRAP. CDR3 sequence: CASGPSDRVGGLFF. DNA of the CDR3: TGTGCTAGTGGCCCCTCGGACAGGGTGGGGGGGCTGTTTTTT.

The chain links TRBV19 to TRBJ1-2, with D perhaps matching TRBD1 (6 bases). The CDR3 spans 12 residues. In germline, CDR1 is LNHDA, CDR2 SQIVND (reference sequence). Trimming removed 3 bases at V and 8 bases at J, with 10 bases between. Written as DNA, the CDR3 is TGTGCCAGTAGTATGGATACAGGGGGCTACACCTTC. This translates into CASSMDTGGYTF.

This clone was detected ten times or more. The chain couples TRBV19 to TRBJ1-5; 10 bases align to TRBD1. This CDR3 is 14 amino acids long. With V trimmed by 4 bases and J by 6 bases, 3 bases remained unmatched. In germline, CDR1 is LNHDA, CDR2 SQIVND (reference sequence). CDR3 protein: CASSTTGGGQPQHF. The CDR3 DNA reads TGTGCCAGTAGTACGACAGGGGGCGGTCAGCCCCAGCATTTT.

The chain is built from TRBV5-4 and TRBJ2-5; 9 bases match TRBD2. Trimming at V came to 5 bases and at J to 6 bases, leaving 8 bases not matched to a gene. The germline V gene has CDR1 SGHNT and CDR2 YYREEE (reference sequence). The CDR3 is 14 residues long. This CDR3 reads CASSAGTSWKTQYF. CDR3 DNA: TGTGCCAGCAGTGCCGGGACTAGCTGGAAGACCCAGTACTTC.

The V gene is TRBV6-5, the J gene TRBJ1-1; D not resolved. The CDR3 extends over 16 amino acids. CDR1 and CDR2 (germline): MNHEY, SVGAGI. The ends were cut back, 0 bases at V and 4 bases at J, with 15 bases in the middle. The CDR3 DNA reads TGTGCCAGCAGTTACTCGAGGTTCTCCGAGGGCACTGAAGCTTTCTTT. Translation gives CASSYSRFSEGTEAFF.

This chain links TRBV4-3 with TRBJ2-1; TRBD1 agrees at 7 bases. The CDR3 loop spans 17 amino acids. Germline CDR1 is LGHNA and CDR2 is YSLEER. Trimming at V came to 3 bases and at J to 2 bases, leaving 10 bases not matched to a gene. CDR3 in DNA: TGCGCCAGCAGCCACTCGACAGGGCCCATCCCCTACAATGAGCAGTTCTTC. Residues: CASSHSTGPIPYNEQFF.

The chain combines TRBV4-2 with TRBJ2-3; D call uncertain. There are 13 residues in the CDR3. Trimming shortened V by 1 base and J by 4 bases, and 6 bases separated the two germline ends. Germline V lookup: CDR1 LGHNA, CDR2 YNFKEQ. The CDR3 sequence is CASSQGVSDTQYF. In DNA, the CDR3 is TGTGCCAGCAGCCAAGGAGTATCAGATACGCAGTATTTT.

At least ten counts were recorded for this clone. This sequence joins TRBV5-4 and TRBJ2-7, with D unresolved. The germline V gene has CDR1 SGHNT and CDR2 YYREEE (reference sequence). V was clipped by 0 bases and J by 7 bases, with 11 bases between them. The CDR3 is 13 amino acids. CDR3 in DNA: TGTGCCAGCAGCTTGGACTACATGAAGGAGCAGTACTTC. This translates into CASSLDYMKEQYF.

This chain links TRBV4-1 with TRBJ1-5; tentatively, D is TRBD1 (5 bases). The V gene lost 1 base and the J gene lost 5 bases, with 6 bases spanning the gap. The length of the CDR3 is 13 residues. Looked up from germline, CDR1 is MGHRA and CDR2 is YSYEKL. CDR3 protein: CASSQVGDQPQHF. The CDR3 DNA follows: TGCGCCAGCAGCCAAGTAGGGGATCAGCCCCAGCATTTT.

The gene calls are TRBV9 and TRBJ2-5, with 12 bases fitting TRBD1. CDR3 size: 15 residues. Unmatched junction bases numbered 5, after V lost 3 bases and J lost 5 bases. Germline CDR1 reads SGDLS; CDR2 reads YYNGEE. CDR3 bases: TGTGCCAGCAGCGCCGGGACAGGGGGCGAGGAGACCCAGTACTTC. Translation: CASSAGTGGEETQYF.

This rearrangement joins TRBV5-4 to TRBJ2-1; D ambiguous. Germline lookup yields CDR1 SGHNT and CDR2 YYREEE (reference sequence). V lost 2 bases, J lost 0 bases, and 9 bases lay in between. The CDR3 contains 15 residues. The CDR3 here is CASSLAQFSYNEQFF. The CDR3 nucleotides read TGTGCCAGCAGCTTAGCCCAATTCTCCTACAATGAGCAGTTCTTC.

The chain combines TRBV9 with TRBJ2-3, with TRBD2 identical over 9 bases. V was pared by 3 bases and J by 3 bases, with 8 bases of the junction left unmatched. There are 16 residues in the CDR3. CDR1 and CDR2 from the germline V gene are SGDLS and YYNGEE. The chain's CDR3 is CASSAQRLAGTDTQYF. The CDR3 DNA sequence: TGTGCCAGCAGCGCACAAAGGCTAGCGGGGACAGATACGCAGTATTTT.

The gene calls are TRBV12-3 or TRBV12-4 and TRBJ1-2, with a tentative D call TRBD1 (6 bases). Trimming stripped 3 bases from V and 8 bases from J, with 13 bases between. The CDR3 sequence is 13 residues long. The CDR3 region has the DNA TGTGCCAGCAGTTTGTACGGGACAATCGGCTACACCTTC. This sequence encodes CASSLYGTIGYTF.

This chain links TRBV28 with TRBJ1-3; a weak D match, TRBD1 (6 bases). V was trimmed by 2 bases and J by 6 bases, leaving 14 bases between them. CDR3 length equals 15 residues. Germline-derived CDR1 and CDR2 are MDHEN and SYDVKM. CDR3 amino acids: CASSLEQGNSNTIYF. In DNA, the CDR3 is TGTGCCAGCAGTTTAGAACAGGGAAATTCAAACACCATATATTTT. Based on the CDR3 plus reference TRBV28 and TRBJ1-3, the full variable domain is DVKVTQSSRYLVKRTGEKVFLECVQDMDHENMFWYRQDPGLGLRLIYFSYDVKMKEKGDIPEGYSVSREKKERFSLILESASTNQTSMYLCASSLEQGNSNTIYFGEGSWLTVV.

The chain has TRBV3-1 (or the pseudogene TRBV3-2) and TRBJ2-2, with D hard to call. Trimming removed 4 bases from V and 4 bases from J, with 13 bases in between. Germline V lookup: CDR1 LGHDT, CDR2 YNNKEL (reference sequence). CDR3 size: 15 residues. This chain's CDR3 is CASSPPRSGTGELFF. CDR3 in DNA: TGTGCCAGCAGCCCCCCCCGCTCGGGCACCGGGGAGCTGTTTTTT.

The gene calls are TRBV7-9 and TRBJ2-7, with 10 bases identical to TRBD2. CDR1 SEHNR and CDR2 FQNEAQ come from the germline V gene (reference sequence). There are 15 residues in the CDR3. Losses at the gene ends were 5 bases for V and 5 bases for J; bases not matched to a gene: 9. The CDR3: CASSEPGTSAHEQYF. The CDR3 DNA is TGTGCCAGCAGCGAACCCGGGACTAGCGCCCACGAGCAGTACTTC.

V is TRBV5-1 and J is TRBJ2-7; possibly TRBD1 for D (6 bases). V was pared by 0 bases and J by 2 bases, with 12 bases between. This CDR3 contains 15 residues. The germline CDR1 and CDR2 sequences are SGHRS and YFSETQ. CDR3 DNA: TGCGCCAGCAGCTTGGAGGGTCGGACAGCCTACGAGCAGTACTTC. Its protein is CASSLEGRTAYEQYF.

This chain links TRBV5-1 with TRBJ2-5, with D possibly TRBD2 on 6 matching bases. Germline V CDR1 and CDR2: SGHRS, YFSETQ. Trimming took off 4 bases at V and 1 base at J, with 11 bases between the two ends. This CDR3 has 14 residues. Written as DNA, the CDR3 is TGCGCCAGCAGCGTGGCGGGGATCCAAGAGACCCAGTACTTC. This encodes CASSVAGIQETQYF.

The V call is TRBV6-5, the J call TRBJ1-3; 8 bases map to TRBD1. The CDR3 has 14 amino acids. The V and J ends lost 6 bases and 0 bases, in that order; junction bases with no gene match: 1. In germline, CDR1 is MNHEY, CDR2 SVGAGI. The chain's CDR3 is CASRDRASGNTIYF. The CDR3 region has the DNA TGTGCCAGCAGGGACAGGGCCTCTGGAAACACCATATATTTT.

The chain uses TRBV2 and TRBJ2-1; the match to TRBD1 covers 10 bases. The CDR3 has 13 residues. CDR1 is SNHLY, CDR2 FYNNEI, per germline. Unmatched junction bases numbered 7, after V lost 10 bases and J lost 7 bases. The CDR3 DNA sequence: TGTGCCACTGCCCCGGACAGGGGGAATGAGCAGTTCTTC. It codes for CATAPDRGNEQFF.

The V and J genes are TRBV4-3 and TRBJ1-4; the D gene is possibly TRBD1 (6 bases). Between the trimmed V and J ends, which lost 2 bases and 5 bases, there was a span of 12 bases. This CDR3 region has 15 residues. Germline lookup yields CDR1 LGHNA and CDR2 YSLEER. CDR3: CASSQQGTRNEKLFF. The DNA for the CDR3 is TGCGCCAGCAGCCAACAGGGGACAAGAAATGAAAAACTGTTTTTT.

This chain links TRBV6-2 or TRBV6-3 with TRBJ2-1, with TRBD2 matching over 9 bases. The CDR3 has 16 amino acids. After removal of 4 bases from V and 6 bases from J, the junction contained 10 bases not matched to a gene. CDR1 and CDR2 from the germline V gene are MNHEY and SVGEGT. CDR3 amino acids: CASSSASGITLNEQFF. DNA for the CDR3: TGTGCCAGCAGTTCGGCTAGCGGGATCACCCTCAATGAGCAGTTCTTC.

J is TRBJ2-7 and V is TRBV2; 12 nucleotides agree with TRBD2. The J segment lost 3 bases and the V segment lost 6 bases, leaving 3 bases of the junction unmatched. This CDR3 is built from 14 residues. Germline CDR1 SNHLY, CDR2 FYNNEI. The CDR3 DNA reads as TGTGCCAGCAGGTCGACTAGCGGGAGCTACGAGCAGTACTTC. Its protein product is CASRSTSGSYEQYF.

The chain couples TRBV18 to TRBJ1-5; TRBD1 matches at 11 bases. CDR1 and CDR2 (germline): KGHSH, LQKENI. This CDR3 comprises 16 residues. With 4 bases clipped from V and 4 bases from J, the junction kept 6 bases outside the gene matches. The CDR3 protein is CASSLPGTGGNQPQHF. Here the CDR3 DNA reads TGTGCCAGCTCACTCCCGGGGACAGGGGGGAATCAGCCCCAGCATTTT.

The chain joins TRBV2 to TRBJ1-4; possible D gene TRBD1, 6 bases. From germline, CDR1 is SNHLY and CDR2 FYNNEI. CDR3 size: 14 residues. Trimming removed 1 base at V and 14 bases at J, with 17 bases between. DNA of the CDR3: TGTGCCAGCAGTGAAGATGGCGCTTCCAGGGGTCTGTTTTTT. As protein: CASSEDGASRGLFF.

This CDR3 reads CASSLDIRGNQPQHF. The CDR3 region has the DNA TGTGCCAGCAGCTTAGATATCCGGGGCAATCAGCCCCAGCATTTT. This chain uses TRBV11-2 with TRBJ1-5; D is unclear. The V and J ends lost 0 bases and 2 bases respectively, with 8 bases between them. The V gene's germline CDR1 is SGHAT and CDR2 FQNNGV. The CDR3 sequence is 15 residues long.

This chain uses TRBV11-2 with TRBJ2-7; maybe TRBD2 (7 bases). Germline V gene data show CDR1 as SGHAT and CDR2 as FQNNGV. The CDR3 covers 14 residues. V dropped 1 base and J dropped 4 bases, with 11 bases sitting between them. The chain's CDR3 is CASSLVRGAYEQYF. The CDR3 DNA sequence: TGTGCCAGCAGCTTAGTACGGGGGGCTTACGAGCAGTACTTC.

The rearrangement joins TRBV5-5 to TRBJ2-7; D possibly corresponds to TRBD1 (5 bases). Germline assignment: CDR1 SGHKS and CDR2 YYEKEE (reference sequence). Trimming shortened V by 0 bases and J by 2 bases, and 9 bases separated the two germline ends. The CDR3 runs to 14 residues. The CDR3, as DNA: TGTGCCAGCAGCTTGGGACAGCAAGCCTACGAGCAGTACTTC. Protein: CASSLGQQAYEQYF.

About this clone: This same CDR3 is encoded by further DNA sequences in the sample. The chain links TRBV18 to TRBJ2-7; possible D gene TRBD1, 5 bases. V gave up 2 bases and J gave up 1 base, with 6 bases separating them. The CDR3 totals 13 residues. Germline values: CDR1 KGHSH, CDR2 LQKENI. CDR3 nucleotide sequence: TGTGCCAGCTCACCATCAGGGTCCTACGAGCAGTACTTC. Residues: CASSPSGSYEQYF.

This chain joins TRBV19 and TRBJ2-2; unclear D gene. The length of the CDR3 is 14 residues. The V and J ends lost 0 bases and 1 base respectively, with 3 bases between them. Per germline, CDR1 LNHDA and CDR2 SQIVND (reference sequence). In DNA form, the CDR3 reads TGTGCCAGTAGTATAGATCAGAACACCGGGGAGCTGTTTTTT. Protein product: CASSIDQNTGELFF.

This chain's CDR3 is CASRSGTGSEAFF. The CDR3 DNA reads TGTGCCAGCCGTTCCGGGACAGGGTCCGAAGCTTTCTTT. The V gene is TRBV25-1, the J gene TRBJ1-1; TRBD1 matches at 9 bases. Germline lookup yields CDR1 MGHDK and CDR2 SYGVNS. CDR3 size: 13 residues. Losses at the gene ends were 8 bases for V and 8 bases for J; bases not matched to a gene: 9.